The TCR beta chain described here comes from a study of T cells in Graves' hyperthyroidism and ophthalmopathy. Worth noting for this clonotype: Relative to the germline gene, one junction end is altered; a read error may explain this.

RNA transcripts yielded amplified TCR beta CDR3 regions. TCR CDR3 regions were first amplified by RT-PCR with HTBI primers. TCRdb itself ran the multiplex PCR reads through MiXCR, one entry per CDR3 protein. Of hundreds of thousands of distinct CDR3 sequences listed, about 19% are singletons. Germline values: CDR1 SGHVS, CDR2 FQNEAQ. The length of the CDR3 is 15 residues. The chain employs TRBV7-8 and TRBJ2-2; weak D call: TRBD1 (5 bases). Sequenced: blood. The sequence came from a woman aged 50 to 60 with Graves' hyperthyroidism that later progressed to Graves' ophthalmopathy. This chain's CDR3 is CASSFSGPNNGELFF. CDR3 nucleotide sequence: TGTGCCAGCAGCTTTTCAGGGCCTAACAACGGGGAGCTGTTTTTT.